The entry below gives a single T cell receptor (beta chain) sequence along with its context. Its antigen is undetermined. Every one of the patients relapsed after autologous stem cell transplantation (brentuximab vedotin exposure was variable). The data belong to a study of PD-1 blockade in classical Hodgkin lymphoma. CDR3 length: 14 residues. V was pared by 0 bases and J by 2 bases, with 6 bases between. The germline V gene has CDR1 SGDLS and CDR2 YYNGEE. Study results and caveats: The authors have not defined what causes the repertoire differences, possibly disease activity or prior therapy. Only CD4+ TCR diversity, not CD8+, had risen significantly by C4D1. When nivolumab was started under 1 year after ASCT, patients were excluded.

The repertoire was sequenced with immunoSEQ multiplex PCR; TCRdb's copy has only in-frame clones and lacks some. The data hold about 94,000 clones, with roughly nine tenths observed a single time. The sample consisted of peripheral blood mononuclear cells (PBMCs), taken before the second cycle of nivolumab. The receptor comes from a human donor with classical Hodgkin lymphoma. The rearrangement links TRBV9 to TRBJ2-1, with D hard to call. This CDR3 reads CASSVGYPYNEQFF. The CDR3 DNA reads TGTGCCAGCAGCGTAGGATACCCCTACAATGAGCAGTTCTTC.